The T cell receptor (beta chain) under discussion was sequenced for a study of neoadjuvant anti-PD-1 for oral cavity cancer. Study overall: Patients without progression got a fourth dose around day 43. General study points: After neoadjuvant nivolumab, PBMC T cell clonality was significantly higher in non-responders than responders.

Germline lookup yields CDR1 LNHDA and CDR2 SQIVND (reference sequence). This CDR3 contains 14 residues. Trimming removed 8 bases from V and 2 bases from J; junction bases left unmatched: 8. This clone turned up a few times. The antigen is not known. Libraries were prepared by immunoSEQ multiplex PCR; TCRdb keeps only in-frame clonotypes and omits some of them. The sample records 15,000 to 20,000 clones, under 75% being singletons. Sequences were derived from PBMCs, sampled before nivolumab (anti-PD-1) treatment. The chain links TRBV19 to TRBJ1-2; 7 nucleotides line up with TRBD1. This receptor was obtained from a person between 35 and 79 years old with oral cavity squamous cell carcinoma. The CDR3 bases are TGTGCCAGTCACCCGACAGGGACGAACTATGGCTACACCTTC. Translation: CASHPTGTNYGYTF.